Listed below are T cell receptor beta chains from one sample, sequenced in a study of cytomegalovirus exposure and HLA in healthy donors. Method: immunoSEQ multiplex PCR; TCRdb's copy keeps in-frame clones and lacks some. The table records 100,000 to 150,000 clones, 60% to 80% of them present only once. Input material: PBMCs. The receptors were sampled from a female donor in good health and CMV-seronegative. Each CDR3 is given with its conserved first and last residue. D genes are given only for firm matches. Clone sizes are given selectively: once, few, many, or a class where the clone is expanded.

j_call: TRBJ2-1
clone_size: -
d_call: -
v_call: TRBV7-2
cdr3_aa: CASSLAGQSYDEQFF
cdr3_nt: TGTGCCAGCAGCCTGGCGGGACAGTCCTACGATGAGCAGTTCTTC

j_call: TRBJ2-7
clone_size: -
d_call: TRBD1
v_call: TRBV6-5
cdr3_aa: CASSYQPGTGYEQYF
cdr3_nt: TGTGCCAGCAGTTACCAACCCGGGACAGGCTACGAGCAGTACTTC

j_call: TRBJ2-7
clone_size: -
d_call: TRBD2
v_call: TRBV6-6
cdr3_aa: CTSTTEGRGYEQYF
cdr3_nt: TGTACCAGCACTACAGAAGGGAGGGGCTACGAGCAGTACTTC

j_call: TRBJ1-3
clone_size: -
d_call: TRBD1
v_call: TRBV5-4
cdr3_aa: CASSLGQGFNTIYF
cdr3_nt: TGTGCCAGCAGCTTGGGACAGGGGTTCAACACCATATATTTT

j_call: TRBJ2-2
clone_size: -
d_call: -
v_call: TRBV30
cdr3_aa: CAWSDASGATGELFF
cdr3_nt: TGTGCCTGGAGTGATGCGTCAGGGGCCACCGGGGAGCTGTTTTTT

j_call: TRBJ1-2
clone_size: once
d_call: TRBD1
v_call: TRBV5-1
cdr3_aa: CASSLGGSNYGYTF
cdr3_nt: TGCGCCAGCAGCTTAGGGGGCTCAAACTATGGCTACACCTTC

j_call: TRBJ2-2
clone_size: -
d_call: TRBD2
v_call: TRBV28
cdr3_aa: CASKGGRAHGELFF
cdr3_nt: TGTGCCAGCAAGGGCGGGAGGGCACACGGGGAGCTGTTTTTT

j_call: TRBJ1-2
clone_size: few
d_call: TRBD1
v_call: TRBV4-3
cdr3_aa: CASSANTGVGYTF
cdr3_nt: TGCGCCAGCAGCGCCAACACAGGGGTCGGCTACACCTTC

j_call: TRBJ2-5
clone_size: once
d_call: TRBD2
v_call: TRBV7-2
cdr3_aa: CASSLPTSGSVGTQYF
cdr3_nt: TGTGCCAGCAGCTTACCGACTAGCGGGAGCGTGGGGACCCAGTACTTC

j_call: TRBJ1-2
clone_size: -
d_call: -
v_call: TRBV7-9
cdr3_aa: CASSNREGGWSNYGYTF
cdr3_nt: TGTGCCAGCAGCAACCGAGAGGGAGGGTGGTCTAACTATGGCTACACCTTC

j_call: TRBJ2-7
clone_size: -
d_call: -
v_call: TRBV5-5
cdr3_aa: CASSPGPGGYEQYF
cdr3_nt: TGTGCCAGCAGCCCAGGACCAGGGGGGTACGAGCAGTACTTC

j_call: TRBJ1-5
clone_size: -
d_call: -
v_call: TRBV19
cdr3_aa: CASRQFNQPQHF
cdr3_nt: TGTGCCAGCAGGCAGTTCAATCAGCCCCAGCATTTT

j_call: TRBJ2-7
clone_size: -
d_call: TRBD1
v_call: TRBV7-3
cdr3_aa: CASSLTSQGAYEQYF
cdr3_nt: TGTGCCAGCAGCTTAACTTCACAGGGGGCCTACGAGCAGTACTTC

j_call: TRBJ2-5
clone_size: -
d_call: -
v_call: TRBV11-3
cdr3_aa: CASSLSREETQYF
cdr3_nt: TGTGCCAGCAGCTTGTCACGGGAAGAGACCCAGTACTTC

j_call: TRBJ2-1
clone_size: -
d_call: -
v_call: TRBV7-8
cdr3_aa: CASSSSGSRNEQFF
cdr3_nt: TGTGCCAGCAGCTCGAGTGGGAGTCGCAATGAGCAGTTCTTC